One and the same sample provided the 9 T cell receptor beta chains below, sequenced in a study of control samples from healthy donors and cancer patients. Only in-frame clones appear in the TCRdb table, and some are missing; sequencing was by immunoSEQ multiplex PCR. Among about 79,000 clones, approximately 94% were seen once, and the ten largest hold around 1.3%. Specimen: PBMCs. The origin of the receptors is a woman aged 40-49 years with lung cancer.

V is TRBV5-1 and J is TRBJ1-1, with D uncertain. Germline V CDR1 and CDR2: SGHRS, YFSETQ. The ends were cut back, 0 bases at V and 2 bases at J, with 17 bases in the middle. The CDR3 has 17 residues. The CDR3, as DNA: TGCGCCAGCAGCTTGGTGGGTCGGGCGCAGGCTAACACTGAAGCTTTCTTT. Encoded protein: CASSLVGRAQANTEAFF.

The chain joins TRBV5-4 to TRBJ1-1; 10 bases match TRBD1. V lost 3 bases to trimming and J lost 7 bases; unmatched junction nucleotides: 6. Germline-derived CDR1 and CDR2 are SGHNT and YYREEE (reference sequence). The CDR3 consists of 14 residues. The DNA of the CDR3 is TGTGCCAGCAGCTCCGGGACAGGGGCGAGTGAAGCTTTCTTT. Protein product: CASSSGTGASEAFF.

Here the CDR3 reads CAWSVLRTGTEAFF. CDR3 DNA sequence: TGTGCCTGGAGTGTACTTCGAACGGGCACTGAAGCTTTCTTT. The rearrangement uses TRBV30 and TRBJ1-1; D gene uncertain. V was shortened by 0 bases and J by 4 bases, with 12 bases between the two germline ends. Germline CDR1 and CDR2: GTSNPN and SVGIG (reference sequence). The CDR3 runs 14 residues.

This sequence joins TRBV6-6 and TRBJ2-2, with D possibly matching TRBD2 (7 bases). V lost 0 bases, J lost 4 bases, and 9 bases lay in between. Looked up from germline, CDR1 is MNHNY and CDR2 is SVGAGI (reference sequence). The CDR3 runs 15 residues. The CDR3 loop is CASSYSGGPTGELFF. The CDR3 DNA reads TGTGCCAGCAGTTACTCGGGGGGGCCCACCGGGGAGCTGTTTTTT.

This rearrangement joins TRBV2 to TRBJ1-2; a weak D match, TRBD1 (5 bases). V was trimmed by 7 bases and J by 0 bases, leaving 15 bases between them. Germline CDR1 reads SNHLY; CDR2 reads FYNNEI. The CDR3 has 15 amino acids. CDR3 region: CASKNRDEANYGYTF. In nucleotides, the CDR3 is TGTGCCAGCAAGAACCGGGACGAAGCTAACTATGGCTACACCTTC.

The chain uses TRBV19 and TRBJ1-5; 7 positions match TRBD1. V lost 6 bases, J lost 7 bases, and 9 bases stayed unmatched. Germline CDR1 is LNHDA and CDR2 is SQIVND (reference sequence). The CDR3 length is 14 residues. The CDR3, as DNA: TGTGCCAGTAGGTCCGACAGGGTTCAGCAGCCCCAGCATTTT. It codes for CASRSDRVQQPQHF.

The chain's CDR3 is CASSDSVERATDTQYF. In DNA, the CDR3 is TGTGCCAGCAGTGACTCGGTAGAAAGGGCCACAGATACGCAGTATTTT. The rearrangement uses TRBV6-4 and TRBJ2-3; unclear D gene. The CDR3 totals 16 residues. V dropped 0 bases and J dropped 2 bases, with 12 bases sitting between them. Germline V CDR1 and CDR2: MRHNA, SNTAGT.

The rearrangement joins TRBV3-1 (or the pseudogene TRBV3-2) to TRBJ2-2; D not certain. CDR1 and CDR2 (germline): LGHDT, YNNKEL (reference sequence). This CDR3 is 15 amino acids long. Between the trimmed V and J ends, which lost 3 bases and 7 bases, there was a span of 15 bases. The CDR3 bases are TGTGCCAGCAGCCAGGGCCCTGGTCAGAGCGGGGAGCTGTTTTTT. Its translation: CASSQGPGQSGELFF.

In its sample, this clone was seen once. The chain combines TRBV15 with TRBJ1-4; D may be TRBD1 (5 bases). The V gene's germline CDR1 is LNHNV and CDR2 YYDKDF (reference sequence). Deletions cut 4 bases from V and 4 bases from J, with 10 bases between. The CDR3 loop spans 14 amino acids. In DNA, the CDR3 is TGTGCCACCAGCACGGGGGGAGATAATGAAAAACTGTTTTTT. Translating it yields CATSTGGDNEKLFF. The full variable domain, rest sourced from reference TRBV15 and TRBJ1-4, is DAMVIQNPRYQVTQFGKPVTLSCSQTLNHNVMYWYQQKSSQAPKLLFHYYDKDFNNEADTPDNFQSRRPNTSFCFLDIRSPGLGDTAMYLCATSTGGDNEKLFFGSGTQLSVL.